The clone carrying this T cell receptor (beta chain) was seen once. The antigen is undetermined. Carrying unique molecular identifiers, the cDNA also gained a universal primer site through template switching. Via MiXCR, TCRdb re-called the 5' RACE reads, giving one row per CDR3 protein. This table holds a few hundred thousand distinct CDR3 sequences, just under 10% found once. This sample was included in a study of identical twins. Broader study findings: Modelling underestimated the level of out-of-frame TCR alpha sharing observed in monozygotic twins.

The V segment lost 1 base and the J segment 4 bases; nucleotides outside the gene matches: 6. CDR3 length equals 15 residues. Germline V CDR1 and CDR2: DFQATT, SNEGSKA (reference sequence). These records were also assigned to another study, of yellow fever vaccine responses in identical twins.

The material sequenced was PBMCs. V usage is TRBV20-1 and J usage is TRBJ2-7; 11 positions agree with TRBD2. This clonotype originated in a woman between 18 and 30 years old in good health. CDR3 loop: CSARVLAGAIYEQYF. The CDR3 coding sequence is TGCAGTGCTAGAGTACTAGCGGGAGCTATTTACGAGCAGTACTTC.